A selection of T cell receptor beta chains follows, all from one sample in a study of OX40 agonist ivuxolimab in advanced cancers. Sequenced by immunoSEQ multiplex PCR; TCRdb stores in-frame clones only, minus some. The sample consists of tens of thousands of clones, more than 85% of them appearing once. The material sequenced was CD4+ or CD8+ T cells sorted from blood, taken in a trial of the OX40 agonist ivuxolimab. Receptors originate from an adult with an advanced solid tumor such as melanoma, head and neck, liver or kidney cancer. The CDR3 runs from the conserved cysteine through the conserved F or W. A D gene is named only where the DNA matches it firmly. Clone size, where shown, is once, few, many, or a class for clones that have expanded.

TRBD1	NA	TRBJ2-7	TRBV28	TGTGCCAGCAATTCCGGGACAGGTCTCTACGAGCAGTACTTC	CASNSGTGLYEQYF
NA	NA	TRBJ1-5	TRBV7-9	TGTGCCAGCAGCTTAGATGGTCCGGGAAATCAGCCCCAGCATTTT	CASSLDGPGNQPQHF
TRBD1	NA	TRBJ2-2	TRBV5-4	TGTGCCAGCAGCCATGACAGGGGTGTCGGGGAGCTGTTTTTT	CASSHDRGVGELFF
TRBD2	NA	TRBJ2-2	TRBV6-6	TGTGCCAGCAGTTACCCGGGGAGCGGGGTAAGGGAGCTGTTTTTT	CASSYPGSGVRELFF
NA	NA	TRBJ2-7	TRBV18	TGTGCCAGCTTCTCCTTTGCGGGATCGAGCGAGCAGTACTTC	CASFSFAGSSEQYF
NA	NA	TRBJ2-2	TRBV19	TGTGCCACCGCCGGTCCGAACACCGGGGAGCTGTTTTTT	CATAGPNTGELFF
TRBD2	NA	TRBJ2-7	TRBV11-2	TGTGCCAGCAGCTCCTGGAGCGGGAGCTACGAGCAGTACTTC	CASSSWSGSYEQYF
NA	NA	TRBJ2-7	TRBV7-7	TGTGCTAGCAGCTGCGAAGGGGTGGTGGGAGTAAAATTGCGCTCCTACGAGCAGTACTTC	CASSCEGVVGVKLRSYEQYF
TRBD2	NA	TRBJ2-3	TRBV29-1	TGCAGCGTTGATCAAACTAGCGGGAGAGGGCGCACAGATACGCAGTATTTT	CSVDQTSGRGRTDTQYF
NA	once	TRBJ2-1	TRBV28	TGTGCCAGCAGTTTCGACTACCAAAGCTCCTACAATGAGCAGTTCTTC	CASSFDYQSSYNEQFF
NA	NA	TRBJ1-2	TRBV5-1	TGCGCCAGCAGCTTGGAAGGGGGGGCAGGTGGCTACACCTTC	CASSLEGGAGGYTF
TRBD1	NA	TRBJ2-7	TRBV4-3	TGCGCCAGCAGCCAAGATCTCAGGGGGAGCGGATACTACGAGCAGTACTTC	CASSQDLRGSGYYEQYF
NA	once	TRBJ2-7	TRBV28	TGTGCCAGCAACCAGGGTTCTAGAAACGAGCAGTACTTC	CASNQGSRNEQYF
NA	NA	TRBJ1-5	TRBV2	TGTGCCAGCAGTGATCAGGGGAATCAGCCCCAGCATTTT	CASSDQGNQPQHF
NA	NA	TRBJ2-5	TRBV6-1	TGTGCCAGCAGGAAAAGAGAGCATTCCCAAGAGACCCAGTACTTC	CASRKREHSQETQYF
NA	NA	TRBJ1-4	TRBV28	TGTGCCAGCAGTAACGAACGTCAGGGAAAACTGTTTTTT	CASSNERQGKLFF
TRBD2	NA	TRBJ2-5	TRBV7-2	TGTGCCAGCAGCCGCTTAGCGGGAACGGGGGAGACCCAGTACTTC	CASSRLAGTGETQYF
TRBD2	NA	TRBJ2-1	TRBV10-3	TGTGCCATCAGCGGGACTAGCGGGATGGGGGAGCAGTTCTTC	CAISGTSGMGEQFF
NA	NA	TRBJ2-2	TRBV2	TGTGCCAGCAGTGAATTTGGTCAGGGAAGCACCGGGGAGCTGTTTTTT	CASSEFGQGSTGELFF
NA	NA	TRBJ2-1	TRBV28	TGTGCCAGCAGTTTGTACAATGAGCAGTTCTTC	CASSLYNEQFF
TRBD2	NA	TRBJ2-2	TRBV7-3	TGTGCCAGCAGCATGACTAGCGGGAGGATCGGGGAGCTGTTTTTT	CASSMTSGRIGELFF
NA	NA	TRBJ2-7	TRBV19	TGTGCCAGTAGTATAGGGGCAGGGGCAGGGACCTACGAGCAGTACTTC	CASSIGAGAGTYEQYF
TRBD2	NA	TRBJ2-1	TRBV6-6	TGTGCCAGCAGTACGGTAAGGGCGGGAGGATACAATGAGCAGTTCTTC	CASSTVRAGGYNEQFF
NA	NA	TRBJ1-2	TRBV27	TGTGCCAGCCGGTCTTCGGGAGCGCTGGTGTATGGCTACACCTTC	CASRSSGALVYGYTF
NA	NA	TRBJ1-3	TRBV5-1	TGCGCCAGCAGCTTGAAGGCAGATGGAAACACCATATATTTT	CASSLKADGNTIYF
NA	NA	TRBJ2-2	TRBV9	TGTGCCAGCAGCGTTTACGGAGGAAAGAATACGAACACCGGGGAGCTGTTTTTT	CASSVYGGKNTNTGELFF
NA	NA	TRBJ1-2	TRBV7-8	TGTGCCAGCAGCCCGGCCGGAGGGCACTATGGCTACACCTTC	CASSPAGGHYGYTF
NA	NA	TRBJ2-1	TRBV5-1	TGCGCCAGCAGCTTTTCCCGACTCCCCGACAATGAGCAGTTCTTC	CASSFSRLPDNEQFF
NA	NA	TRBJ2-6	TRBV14	TGTGCCAGCAGCCGCCGTACCGGGGTATCTGGGGCCAACGTCCTGACTTTC	CASSRRTGVSGANVLTF
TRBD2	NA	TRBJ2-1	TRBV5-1	TGCGCCAGCAGCTTGGGAGCGGGAGGCTACAATGAGCAGTTCTTC	CASSLGAGGYNEQFF
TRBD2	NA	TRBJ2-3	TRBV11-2	TGTGCCAGCAGCTCACGGACTAGCGGGAGAAGGGATACGCAGTATTTT	CASSSRTSGRRDTQYF
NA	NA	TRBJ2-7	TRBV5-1	TGCGCCAGCAGCTTGGAACGCTACGAGCAGTACTTC	CASSLERYEQYF
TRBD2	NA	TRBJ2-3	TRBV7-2	TGTGTCTCGGGCGGGAGGAACACAGATACGCAGTATTTT	CVSGGRNTDTQYF
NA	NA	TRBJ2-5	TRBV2	TGTGCCAGCAGTGTACGAGAGACCCAGTACTTC	CASSVRETQYF
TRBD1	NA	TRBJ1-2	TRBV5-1	TGCGCCAGCAGCGCCGGACAGGGCCCCTATGGCTACACCTTC	CASSAGQGPYGYTF
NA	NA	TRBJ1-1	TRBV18	TGTGCCAGCTCACTCGGGGGAAACACTGAAGCTTTCTTT	CASSLGGNTEAFF
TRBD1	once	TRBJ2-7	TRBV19	TGTGCCAGTAGTAATGGGGACAGCGCTTCTACCTACGAGCAGTACTTC	CASSNGDSASTYEQYF
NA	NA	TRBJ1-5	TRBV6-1	TGTGCCAGCAGTGCCGAAAGGGAAGGGAATCAGCCCCAGCATTTT	CASSAEREGNQPQHF
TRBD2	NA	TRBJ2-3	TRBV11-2	TGTGCCAGCAGCTTAGGTCGGCTAGCGGGAGTGAGCACAGATACGCAGTATTTT	CASSLGRLAGVSTDTQYF
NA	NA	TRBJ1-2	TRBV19	TGTGCCAGTGACGGGGGGCCCTATGGCTACACCTTC	CASDGGPYGYTF
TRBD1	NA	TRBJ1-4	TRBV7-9	TGTGCCAGCAGCCAGACAGGGGGCGGTAATAATGAAAAACTGTTTTTT	CASSQTGGGNNEKLFF
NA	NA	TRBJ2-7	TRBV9	TGTGCCAGCAGCCCCCTCGGCCTGGGAGAGCAGTACTTC	CASSPLGLGEQYF
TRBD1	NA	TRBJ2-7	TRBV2	TGTGCCAGCAGGGACCGGACAGGGGGGTCCTACGAGCAGTACTTC	CASRDRTGGSYEQYF
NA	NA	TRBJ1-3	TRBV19	TGTGCCAGTAGCCTTTTCGGGACGGCTGGGGGATCTGGAAACACCATATATTTT	CASSLFGTAGGSGNTIYF
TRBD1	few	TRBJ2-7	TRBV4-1	TGCGCCAGCAGCCCCCGGACAGGCCCTACCGCCTACGAGCAGTACTTC	CASSPRTGPTAYEQYF